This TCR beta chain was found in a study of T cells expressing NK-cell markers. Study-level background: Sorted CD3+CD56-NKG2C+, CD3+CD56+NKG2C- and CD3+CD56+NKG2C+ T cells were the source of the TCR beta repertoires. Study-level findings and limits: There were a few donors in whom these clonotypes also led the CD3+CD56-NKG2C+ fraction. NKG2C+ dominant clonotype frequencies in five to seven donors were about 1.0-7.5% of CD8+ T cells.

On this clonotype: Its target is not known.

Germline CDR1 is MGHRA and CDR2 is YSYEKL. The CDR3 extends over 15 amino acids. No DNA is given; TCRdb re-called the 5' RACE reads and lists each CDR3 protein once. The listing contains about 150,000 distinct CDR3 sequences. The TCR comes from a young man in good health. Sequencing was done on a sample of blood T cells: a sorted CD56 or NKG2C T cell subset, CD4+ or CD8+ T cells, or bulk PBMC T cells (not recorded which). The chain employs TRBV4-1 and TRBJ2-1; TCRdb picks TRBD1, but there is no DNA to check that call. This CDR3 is CASSQEARGTHEQFF.